The entry below gives a single T cell receptor beta chain sequence along with its context. What antigen it recognizes has not been identified. Per-base quality was not reported, and no clone a single base away is much larger than it. The data were taken from a study of T cell responses to AZD1222 COVID-19 vaccine (dated by TCRdb to about 2021). For the study in its entirety: TCR sequencing was performed for 230 to 250 trial participants, of whom roughly 200 were given two doses of AZD1222 and roughly 25 were given two doses of MenACWY control vaccine. Trial participants were enrolled by age into 18-55, 56-69 and 70-plus year subgroups, with approximately 160, 26 and 62 TCR-sequenced participants respectively. Results the study describes overall, beyond this receptor: Only five to seven AZD1222 recipients were SARS-CoV-2 seropositive at baseline, limiting conclusions about previously exposed vaccinees. Spike-specific TCR breadth and depth rose significantly after two AZD1222 doses compared with day 0 and with MenACWY recipients. Reportedly, almost half of the unique spike-specific TCRs recognized epitopes lying outside the regions that are mutated in the B.1.351 and B.1.1.7 variants. Participants were mostly white British, with more females than males. The authors suggested clonal diversity may have been underestimated. In the small 56-69-year group, the increase in depth fell short of significance, most likely because of low power. Because no samples from the day 14 peak response were available, repertoires could be characterized only after the peak T cell response. Vaccine-associated CD4 TCRs spanned the whole spike protein, with dominant responses in regions 160-218 and 743-854.

The CDR3 regions of human TCRbeta chains were subjected to immunosequencing. In the source study's methods: Repertoire TCRs were checked for matches against a reference library of SARS-CoV-2-specific TCRs that had been generated using the MIRA antigen-specificity platform. Breadth was defined as the fraction of unique TCRs that were SARS-CoV-2-associated. Depth was defined as the fraction of total T cells that were SARS-CoV-2-associated. Using the MIRA data, every spike-specific TCR was mapped to the spike region that the TCR reacted to and assigned to either a CD4 or a CD8 class. Log10-transformed breadth and depth values were compared by one-way ANOVA with Sidak's multiple comparisons tests. Not all clones reach the TCRdb copy of this immuneACCESS table, which keeps in-frame sequences only. Checked studies attribute under half of the gap to unresolved V genes and leave the rest unexplained. The V and J calls and the clone size are those of that table, but D and trimming were determined from the DNA. The sample records 130,000 to 150,000 clones, about nine tenths of which are singletons. Under 2% of the sample is taken by the ten largest.

Trimming removed 0 bases from V and 9 bases from J, leaving 16 bases between the germline ends. The CDR3 measures 16 amino acids from cysteine to phenylalanine. Of all the DNA, just the CDR3 is kept, 48 bases in frame from base 1. The germline V gene encodes CDR1 SGHKS and CDR2 YYEKEE (reference sequence). The sample's time point label, decoded: about 28 days (+/-7) after the second vaccine dose. AZD1222 recipients with second doses at about 4 weeks or about 12 weeks were pooled, because spike-specific TCR depth and breadth did not differ between schedules. Vaccinee samples came from UK trials COV001 and COV002, including a single-blind randomized controlled phase 2/3 trial of AZD1222 (ChAdOx1 nCoV-19) in healthy adults. For TCRbeta chain sequencing, PBMC samples from trial participants were taken at day 0 and at day 28 after the second dose.

This receptor was obtained from an adult who received the AZD1222 COVID-19 vaccine. The chain is encoded by TRBV5-5 joined to TRBJ1-6, with TRBD1 as a weak D call on 5 bases. Material: peripheral blood, obtained 28 days after the second AZD1222 dose. The CDR3 sequence is CASSLGGQARASPLHF. The DNA is as follows: TGTGCCAGCAGCTTGGGGGGCCAGGCAAGGGCTTCACCCCTCCACTTT.